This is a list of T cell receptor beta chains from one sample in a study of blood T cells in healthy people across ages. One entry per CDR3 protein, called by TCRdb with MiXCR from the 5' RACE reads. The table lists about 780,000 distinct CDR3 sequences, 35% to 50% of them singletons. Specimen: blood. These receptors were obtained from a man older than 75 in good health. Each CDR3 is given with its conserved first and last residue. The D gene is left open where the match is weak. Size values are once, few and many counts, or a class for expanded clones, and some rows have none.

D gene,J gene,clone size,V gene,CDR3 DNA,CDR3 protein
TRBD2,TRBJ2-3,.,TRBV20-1,TGCAGTGCTCCGCTTCCTAGCGGGAGGGCCAAAGATACGCAGTATTTT,CSAPLPSGRAKDTQYF
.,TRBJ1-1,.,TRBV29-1,TGCAGCGCAGGGAAGGTAACTGAAGCTTTCTTT,CSAGKVTEAFF
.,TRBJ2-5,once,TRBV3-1,TGTGCCAGCACCGCACGAGTGGTCGGAGAGACCCAGTACTTC,CASTARVVGETQYF
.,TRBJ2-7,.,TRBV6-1,TGTGCCAGCAGGCGAGCGGGTTGGACCTACGAGCAGTACTTC,CASRRAGWTYEQYF
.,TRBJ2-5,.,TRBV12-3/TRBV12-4,TGTGCCAGCAGTGTACCCGTTCAAGAGACCCAGTACTTC,CASSVPVQETQYF
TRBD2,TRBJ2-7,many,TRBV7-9,TGTGCCAGCAGCTCCTCGTGGGGGCGGGAGGACTCCTACGAGCAGTACTTC,CASSSSWGREDSYEQYF
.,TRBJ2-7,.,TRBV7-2,TGTGCCAGCAGCTTGGAAAGGGGAAAGGTCGAGCAGTACTTC,CASSLERGKVEQYF
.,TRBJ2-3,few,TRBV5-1,TGCGCCAGCAGCGCGGACAGCCCCGGGATAGATACGCAGTATTTT,CASSADSPGIDTQYF
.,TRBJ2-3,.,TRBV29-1,TGCAGCGTTGGGTCAGGGAATCCCCGAGATACGCAGTATTTT,CSVGSGNPRDTQYF
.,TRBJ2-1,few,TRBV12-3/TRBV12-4,TGTGCCAGCAGTTTCTTCAGGTCCCTCTCTAGCTCCTACAATGAGCAGTTCTTC,CASSFFRSLSSSYNEQFF
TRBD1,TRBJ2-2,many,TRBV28,TGTGCCAGCAGTGTCCCGGGACAGGGATCTAACACCGGGGAGCTGTTTTTT,CASSVPGQGSNTGELFF
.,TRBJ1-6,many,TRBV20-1,TGCAGTGCGCCCCCCGGAACGGGGGTTTCACCCCTCCACTTT,CSAPPGTGVSPLHF
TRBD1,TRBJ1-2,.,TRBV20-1,TGCAGTGCTGGAAGGGGGCGCAACTATGGCTACACCTTC,CSAGRGRNYGYTF
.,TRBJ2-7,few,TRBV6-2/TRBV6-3,TGTGCCGGCAGTTACCAGCGCTACGAGCAGTACTTC,CAGSYQRYEQYF
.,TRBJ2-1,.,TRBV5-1,TGCGCCAGCAGCTTGGAGGGGAACTCCTACAATGAGCAGTTCTTC,CASSLEGNSYNEQFF
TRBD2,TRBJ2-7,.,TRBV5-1,TGCGCCTGCAGCGAGGATGGGACTAGCGATTCTTCCTACGAGCAGTACTTC,CACSEDGTSDSSYEQYF
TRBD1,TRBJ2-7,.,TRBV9,TGTGCCAGCAGCGCCCGACAGGGATTTGGCGAGCAGTACTTC,CASSARQGFGEQYF
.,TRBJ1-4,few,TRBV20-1,TGCAGTGCTAGTCCCCTGGGGCTAAATGAAAAACTGTTTTTT,CSASPLGLNEKLFF
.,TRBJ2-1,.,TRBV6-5,TGTGCCAGCAGTTACGAGCTAAGGGGGGATGAGCAGTTCTTC,CASSYELRGDEQFF
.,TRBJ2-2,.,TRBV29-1,TGCAGCGTTCCCTATCAGGGCCCGCCCTACGATGGGGAGCTGTTTTTT,CSVPYQGPPYDGELFF
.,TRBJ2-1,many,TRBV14,TGTGCCAGCAGCCAAGGGGGCCCCTACAATGAGCAGTTCTTC,CASSQGGPYNEQFF
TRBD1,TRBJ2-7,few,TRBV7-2,TGTGCCAGCAGCTCCAACAGGGGGCCCCGCGAGCAGTACTTC,CASSSNRGPREQYF
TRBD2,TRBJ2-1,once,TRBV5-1,TGCGCCAGCAGCTCCGGACTAGCGGGAGCTGAGCAGTTCTTC,CASSSGLAGAEQFF
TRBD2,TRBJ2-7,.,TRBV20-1,TGCAGTGCTGGGACGGGACTAGCGGGAGAAAACTCCTACGAGCAGTACTTC,CSAGTGLAGENSYEQYF
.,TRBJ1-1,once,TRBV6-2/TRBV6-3,TGTGCCAGCAGTTACGATGCCGTGGACACTGAAGCTTTCTTT,CASSYDAVDTEAFF
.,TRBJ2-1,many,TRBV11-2,TGTGCCAGCGGACCTATTAGCGAGCACAATGAGCAGTTCTTC,CASGPISEHNEQFF
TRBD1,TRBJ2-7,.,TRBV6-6,TGTGTCAGCAGTTCTCAACAGGGGTACGAGCAGTACTTC,CVSSSQQGYEQYF
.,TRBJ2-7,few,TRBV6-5,TGTGCCAGCAGTTTCCCGGACGGTAGGGAGCAGTACTTC,CASSFPDGREQYF
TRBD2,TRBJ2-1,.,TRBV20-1,TGCAGTGCTAGAGCTAGCGGGAATGAGCAGTTCTTC,CSARASGNEQFF
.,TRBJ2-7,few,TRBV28,TGTGCCAGCGCCATCCCCAGGTTCCCTCACGAGCAGTACTTC,CASAIPRFPHEQYF
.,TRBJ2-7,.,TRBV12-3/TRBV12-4,TGTGCCAGCAGATCGGACAGTTACGAGCAGTACTTC,CASRSDSYEQYF
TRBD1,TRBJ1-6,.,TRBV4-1,TGCGCCAGCAGCCATAACGACAGGGTAGAGTCACCCCTCCACTTT,CASSHNDRVESPLHF
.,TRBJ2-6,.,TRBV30,TGTGCCTGGGGTGCGGGAAGCGTCCTGACTTTC,CAWGAGSVLTF
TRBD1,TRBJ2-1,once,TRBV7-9,TGTGCCAGCAGCTTGGCGACAGGGGGCCCTTACAATGAGCAGTTCTTC,CASSLATGGPYNEQFF
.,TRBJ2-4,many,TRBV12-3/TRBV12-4,TGTGCCAGCAGTACCAGCGGGCAAACCAAAAACATTCAGTACTTC,CASSTSGQTKNIQYF
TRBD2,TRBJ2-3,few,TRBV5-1,TGCGCCAGCAGTGTAGCGGGAGTGGGTGATACGCAGTATTTT,CASSVAGVGDTQYF
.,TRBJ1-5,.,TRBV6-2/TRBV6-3,TGTGCCAGCAGTTACGATGGGAAGGGGAATCAGCCCCAGCATTTT,CASSYDGKGNQPQHF